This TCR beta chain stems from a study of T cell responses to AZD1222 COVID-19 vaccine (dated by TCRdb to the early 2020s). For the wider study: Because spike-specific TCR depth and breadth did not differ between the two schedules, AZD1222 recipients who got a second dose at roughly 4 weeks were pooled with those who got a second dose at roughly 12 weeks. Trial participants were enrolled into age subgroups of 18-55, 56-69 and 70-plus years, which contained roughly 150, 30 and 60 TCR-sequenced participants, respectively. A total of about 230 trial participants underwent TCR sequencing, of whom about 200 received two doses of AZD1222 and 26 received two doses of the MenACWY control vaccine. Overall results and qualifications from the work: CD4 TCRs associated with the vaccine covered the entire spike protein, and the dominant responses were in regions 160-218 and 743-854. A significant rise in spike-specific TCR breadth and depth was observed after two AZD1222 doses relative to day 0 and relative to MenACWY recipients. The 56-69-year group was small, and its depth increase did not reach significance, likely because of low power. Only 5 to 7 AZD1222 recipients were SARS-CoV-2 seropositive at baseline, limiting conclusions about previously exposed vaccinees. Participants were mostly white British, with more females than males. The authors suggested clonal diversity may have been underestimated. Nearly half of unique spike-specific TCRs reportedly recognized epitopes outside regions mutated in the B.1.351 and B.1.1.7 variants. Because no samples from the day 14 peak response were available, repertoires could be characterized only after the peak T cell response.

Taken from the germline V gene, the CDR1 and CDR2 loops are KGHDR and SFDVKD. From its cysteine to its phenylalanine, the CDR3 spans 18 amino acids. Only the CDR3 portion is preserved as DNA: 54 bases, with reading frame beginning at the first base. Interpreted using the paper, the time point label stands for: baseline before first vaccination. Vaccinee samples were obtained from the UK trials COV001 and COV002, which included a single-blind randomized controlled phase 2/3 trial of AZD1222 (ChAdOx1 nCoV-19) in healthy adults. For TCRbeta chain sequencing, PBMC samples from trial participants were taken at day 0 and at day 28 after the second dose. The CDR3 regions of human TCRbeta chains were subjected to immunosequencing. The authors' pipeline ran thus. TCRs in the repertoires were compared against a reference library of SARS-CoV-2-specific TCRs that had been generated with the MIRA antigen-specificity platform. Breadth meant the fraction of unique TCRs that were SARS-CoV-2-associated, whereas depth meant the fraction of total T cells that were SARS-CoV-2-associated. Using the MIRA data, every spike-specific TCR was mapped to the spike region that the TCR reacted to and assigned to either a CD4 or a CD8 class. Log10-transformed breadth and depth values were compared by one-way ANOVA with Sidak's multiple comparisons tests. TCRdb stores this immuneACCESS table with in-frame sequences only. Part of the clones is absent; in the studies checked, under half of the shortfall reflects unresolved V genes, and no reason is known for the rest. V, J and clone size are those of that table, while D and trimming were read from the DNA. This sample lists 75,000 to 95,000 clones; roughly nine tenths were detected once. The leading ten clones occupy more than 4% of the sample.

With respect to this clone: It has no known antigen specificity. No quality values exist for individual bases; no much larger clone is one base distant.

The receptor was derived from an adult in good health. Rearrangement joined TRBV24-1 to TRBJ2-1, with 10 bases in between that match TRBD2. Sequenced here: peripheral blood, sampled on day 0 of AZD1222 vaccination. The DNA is TGTCCCCTATTAAATGAGGGGGCAAGGACTAGCGGCTACAATGAGCAGTTCTTC. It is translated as CPLLNEGARTSGYNEQFF.